This T cell receptor (beta chain) was found in a study of blood T cell repertoires in COVID-19. Study-wide background: Both acute and convalescent COVID-19 samples were obtained from the United States, Italy and Spain.

As originally analysed: Estimation of nucleated cell counts was performed using reference gene primer amplification. Clones were read by immunoSEQ multiplex PCR, and TCRdb kept only the in-frame ones, dropping some. V and J calls and clone size are copied from that table; D and trimming were computed from the DNA. The sample includes some 240,000 clones, around 87% of them seen just once. CDR1 and CDR2 from the germline V gene are MDHEN and SYDVKM. CDR3 length: 15 amino acids. V was trimmed by 3 bases and J by 5 bases, leaving 16 bases between them. Patients of the Seattle cohort, enrolled during active infection, were followed longitudinally.

The sequence was collected from an older woman with COVID-19, enrolled during active disease. The V call is TRBV28, the J call TRBJ1-1, with D perhaps TRBD1 (6 bases). Material for sequencing was peripheral blood. The CDR3 coding sequence is TGTGCCAGCAGTTTCCCTCACGTACAGGGAACTGAAGCTTTCTTT. Translating it yields CASSFPHVQGTEAFF.